This TCR beta chain was observed in a study of blood T cell repertoires in COVID-19. Background on the study: The study drew acute and convalescent COVID-19 samples from the United States, Italy and Spain. T cells, B-cell-depleted T cells, or PBMCs supplied cDNA or gDNA.

The V and J ends lost 6 bases and 3 bases, in that order; junction bases with no gene match: 4. The CDR3 has 14 residues. CDR1 and CDR2 (germline): SEHNR, FQNEAQ (reference sequence). The authors' processing: Estimates of nucleated cell counts were drawn from the amplification of reference gene primers. Using immunoSEQ multiplex PCR, the repertoire was profiled, and TCRdb retains in-frame clones only, with some absent. Clonal size and the V and J genes are those of that table, whereas D and trimming came from the DNA. The sample records 200,000 to 250,000 clones, approximately 81% being singletons. In this sample, this clone turned up a few times.

The specimen was peripheral blood. The TCR comes from a woman over 75 with active or convalescent COVID-19. This rearrangement joins TRBV7-9 to TRBJ1-2, with TRBD1 matching over 10 bases. The CDR3 spells CASRQGTGDYGYTF. The CDR3, as DNA: TGTGCCAGCAGACAAGGGACAGGGGACTATGGCTACACCTTC.